These 31 T cell receptor beta chains were sequenced from one sample in a study of human T cells and chemical hapten exposure. As to time point: patch test 1, 2 weeks after DPC sensitization. Specified treatment: therapeutic diphenylcyclopropenone sensitization with weekly scalp DPC. One entry per CDR3 protein results from TCRdb running MiXCR on the RACE reads. The sample has a few hundred thousand distinct CDR3 sequences; more than 4.5% are singletons. This specimen consisted of whole blood, obtained in connection with sensitization to the hapten diphenylcyclopropenone (DPC). The receptor source for this set is a woman aged 45-65 years with alopecia areata. Some clones in this sample may be carry-over from other donors' samples.

This clonotype was seen at least ten times. V is TRBV2 and J is TRBJ2-3; D gene unclear. The V gene lost 1 base and the J gene lost 1 base, with 6 bases spanning the gap. Germline V gene sequence: CDR1 SNHLY, CDR2 FYNNEI. The CDR3 is 14 residues long. DNA for the CDR3: TGTGCCAGCAGTGAAGGGCCGGGCACAGATACGCAGTATTTT. It is translated as CASSEGPGTDTQYF.

V usage is TRBV19 and J usage is TRBJ1-5, with no clear D. Trimming removed 0 bases at V and 2 bases at J, with 5 bases between. The CDR3 loop spans 14 amino acids. Germline CDR1 and CDR2: LNHDA and SQIVND (reference sequence). CDR3: CASSIDLGNQPQHF. The CDR3, as DNA: TGTGCCAGTAGTATAGATCTTGGCAATCAGCCCCAGCATTTT. Together with reference TRBV19 and TRBJ1-5, the CDR3 gives the full variable domain: DGGITQSPKYLFRKEGQNVTLSCEQNLNHDAMYWYRQDPGQGLRLIYYSQIVNDFQKGDIAEGYSVSREKKESFPLTVTSAQKNPTAFYLCASSIDLGNQPQHFGDGTRLSIL.

This clonotype was seen ten or more times. V usage is TRBV14 and J usage is TRBJ2-4; D remains unclear. The CDR3 sequence is 10 residues long. Germline CDR1 SGHDN, CDR2 FVKESK. V lost 2 bases and J lost 7, with 0 bases in between. CDR3 nucleotide sequence: TGTGCCAGCAGCCAAAACATTCAGTACTTC. It yields the protein CASSQNIQYF.

A few counts support this clonotype. This rearrangement joins TRBV7-2 to TRBJ1-1; D uncertain. Germline V CDR1 and CDR2: SGHTA, FQGNSA. V lost 1 base, J lost 7 bases, and 10 bases lay in between. The CDR3 loop spans 13 amino acids. This chain's CDR3 is CASSLGAWGEAFF. The DNA for the CDR3 is TGTGCCAGCAGCTTAGGGGCATGGGGTGAAGCTTTCTTT. The variable domain in full, completed from reference TRBV7-2 and TRBJ1-1, reads GAGVSQSPSNKVTEKGKDVELRCDPISGHTALYWYRQSLGQGLEFLIYFQGNSAPDKSGLPSDRFSAERTGGSVSTLTIQRTQQEDSAVYLCASSLGAWGEAFFGQGTRLTVV.

A note on this clonotype: This may come from a read error, since a much larger clone is one base off. The chain is built from TRBV9 and TRBJ2-7; TRBD1 agrees at 10 bases. Germline loops: CDR1 SGDLS, CDR2 YYNGEE. This CDR3 contains 15 residues. Germline trimming cut 4 bases from V and 8 bases from J; bases unmatched to any gene: 12. DNA for the CDR3: TGTGCCAGCAGCTCATACGGGACAGGGGCCGACAAGCAGTACTTC. Translating it yields CASSSYGTGADKQYF.

The chain has TRBV28 and TRBJ1-4, with unresolved D. The germline V gene has CDR1 MDHEN and CDR2 SYDVKM. CDR3 size: 14 residues. V lost 3 bases and J lost 8, with 13 bases in between. The CDR3 nucleotides read TGTGCCAGCAGTTTGGCGGGAAATGAGGAAAAACTGTTTTTT. Translation gives CASSLAGNEEKLFF.

This clonotype was counted many times. The chain recombines TRBV12-3 or TRBV12-4 with TRBJ1-2, with D maybe TRBD1 (6 bases). The CDR3 contains 14 residues. V was clipped by 6 bases and J by 6 bases, with 17 bases between them. The CDR3 protein is CASSPIRGLDGYTF. DNA of the CDR3: TGTGCCAGCAGCCCTATCAGGGGCTTGGATGGCTACACCTTC.

This clonotype was seen a few times. The rearrangement joins TRBV10-3 to TRBJ1-6; D possibly corresponds to TRBD1 (5 bases). The V end lost 6 bases, the J end lost 5 bases, and 11 bases lay between the germline ends. CDR1 is ENHRY and CDR2 is SYGVKD in the germline V gene. The CDR3 runs 14 residues. The CDR3 loop reads CAISGGANNSPLHF. The CDR3 DNA is TGTGCCATCAGCGGAGGGGCGAATAATTCACCCCTCCACTTT.

The chain has TRBV12-3 or TRBV12-4 and TRBJ2-5, with 8 bases identical to TRBD2. V shed 3 bases and J 2 bases; nucleotides not matched to a gene: 8. There are 16 residues in the CDR3. The CDR3 DNA is TGTGCCAGCAGTTTTCGGACGGGAGGGATTCAAGAGACCCAGTACTTC. Translation gives CASSFRTGGIQETQYF.

This clonotype was found many times. The genes are TRBV27 and TRBJ1-5; D gene ambiguous. The CDR3 contains 12 residues. Between the trimmed V and J ends, which lost 3 bases and 3 bases, there was a span of 3 bases. Germline CDR1 reads MNHEY; CDR2 reads SMNVEV (reference sequence). CDR3 nucleotide sequence: TGTGCCAGCAGTTTTATCAATCAGCCCCAGCATTTT. Protein: CASSFINQPQHF.

This clonotype was found many times. The rearrangement joins TRBV27 to TRBJ1-5; weak D call: TRBD1 (5 bases). Germline V gene lookup returns CDR1 MNHEY and CDR2 SMNVEV (reference sequence). The CDR3 is made up of 15 amino acids. V dropped 2 bases and J dropped 5 bases, with 13 bases sitting between them. In DNA form, the CDR3 reads TGTGCCAGCAGTTTACCCGTCAGGGCCCATCAGCCCCAGCATTTT. Translated, it gives CASSLPVRAHQPQHF.

This clonotype was found many times. This sequence joins TRBV28 and TRBJ1-5; TRBD1 aligns across 9 bases. The CDR3 length is 15 residues. Germline trimming cut 5 bases from V and 7 bases from J; bases unmatched to any gene: 9. CDR1 MDHEN and CDR2 SYDVKM come from the germline V gene. The CDR3 sequence is CASSGTGRGDQPQHF. Here the CDR3 DNA reads TGTGCCAGCAGTGGGACAGGGAGAGGTGACCAGCCCCAGCATTTT.

V usage is TRBV20-1 and J usage is TRBJ2-3; D call uncertain. Per the germline V gene, CDR1 is DFQATT and CDR2 is SNEGSKA (reference sequence). V lost 3 bases, J lost 2 bases, and 18 bases lay in between. This CDR3 comprises 16 residues. The CDR3 DNA is TGCAGTGCTAGGCAAACCCCTGCCGGTACCACAGATACGCAGTATTTT. This translates into CSARQTPAGTTDTQYF.

The chain recombines TRBV6-5 with TRBJ1-2; no clear D gene. The germline CDR1 and CDR2 sequences are MNHEY and SVGAGI. The V gene lost 4 bases and the J gene lost 6 bases, with 15 bases spanning the gap. CDR3 length: 14 residues. The CDR3 DNA reads as TGTGCCAGCAGTTTTGGCCCCCGGCAGGATGGCTACACCTTC. Protein sequence: CASSFGPRQDGYTF.

This clonotype was observed many times. The rearrangement links TRBV4-2 to TRBJ2-1; possible D gene TRBD2, 5 bases. V was trimmed by 1 base and J by 6 bases, leaving 13 bases between them. The CDR3 spans 15 residues. Per germline, CDR1 LGHNA and CDR2 YNFKEQ. CDR3 nucleotides: TGTGCCAGCAGCCAAGGGAGGCTAGCTGCCAATGAGCAGTTCTTC. This translates into CASSQGRLAANEQFF.

This clonotype was seen ten or more times. The chain couples TRBV7-8 to TRBJ2-5, with D perhaps given as TRBD1 or TRBD2 (5 bases each). Germline CDR1 and CDR2: SGHVS and FQNEAQ. This CDR3 is 14 amino acids long. Trimming shortened V by 5 bases and J by 1 base, and 11 bases separated the two germline ends. The CDR3 sequence is CASSTAGTQETQYF. Here the CDR3 DNA reads TGTGCCAGCAGCACCGCCGGGACCCAAGAGACCCAGTACTTC.

The table lists this clonotype with many counts. The chain combines TRBV12-3 or TRBV12-4 with TRBJ1-1, with D possibly matching TRBD1 (5 bases). The CDR3 sequence is 13 residues long. Between the trimmed V and J ends, which lost 7 bases and 3 bases, there was a span of 12 bases. The CDR3 DNA sequence: TGTGCCAGCACCCCGGGGGATTACACTGAAGCTTTCTTT. Translated, it gives CASTPGDYTEAFF.

The table lists this clonotype with many counts. This chain links TRBV6-6 with TRBJ2-7; TRBD1 might be the D (5 bases). Germline V gene sequence: CDR1 MNHNY, CDR2 SVGAGI (reference sequence). The V gene lost 2 bases and the J gene lost 3 bases, with 11 bases spanning the gap. CDR3 size: 14 residues. The CDR3 loop reads CASSYQGSNYEQYF. CDR3 DNA sequence: TGTGCCAGCAGTTACCAGGGTAGCAACTACGAGCAGTACTTC.

The V gene is TRBV2, the J gene TRBJ1-1; the D is unclear. The V end lost 10 bases, the J end lost 5 bases, and 20 bases lay between the germline ends. The CDR3 totals 14 residues. Germline assignment: CDR1 SNHLY and CDR2 FYNNEI. The CDR3 nucleotides read TGTGCCACAATCCTTGATGGGGTTGGGACTGAAGCTTTCTTT. This gives the protein CATILDGVGTEAFF.

There are a few counts of this clonotype. The V call is TRBV6-5, the J call TRBJ2-5; 7 bases fit TRBD1. The V segment lost 5 bases and the J segment 1 base; nucleotides outside the gene matches: 7. Germline V gives CDR1 MNHEY, CDR2 SVGAGI. This CDR3 is built from 15 residues. CDR3 residues: CASSPQGDGQETQYF. The CDR3 DNA is TGTGCCAGCAGTCCCCAGGGGGACGGCCAAGAGACCCAGTACTTC.

There are a few counts of this clonotype. The chain combines TRBV19 with TRBJ2-2; TRBD1 or TRBD2 may be the D gene (5 bases each). This CDR3 has 15 residues. The V end was cut by 1 base, the J end by 4 bases, with 10 bases between. Germline V gives CDR1 LNHDA, CDR2 SQIVND (reference sequence). The CDR3 sequence: CASSIAARGTGELFF. The CDR3 DNA follows: TGTGCCAGTAGTATAGCCGCGAGGGGCACCGGGGAGCTGTTTTTT.

This clonotype was found many times. The gene calls are TRBV30 and TRBJ2-7; weak D call: TRBD2 (5 bases). This CDR3 is built from 13 residues. V lost 3 bases, J lost 0 bases, and 9 bases lay in between. CDR1 and CDR2 (germline): GTSNPN, SVGIG (reference sequence). Here the CDR3 DNA reads TGTGCCTGGAGCCCGGGGAGCTCCTACGAGCAGTACTTC. Amino acid sequence: CAWSPGSSYEQYF.

This chain uses TRBV11-2 with TRBJ2-2; 7 bases line up with TRBD2. CDR1 is SGHAT, CDR2 FQNNGV, per germline. With V trimmed by 9 bases and J by 6 bases, 10 bases remained unmatched. This CDR3 region has 14 residues. Here the CDR3 reads CASRMGGPSGELFF. The DNA of the CDR3 is TGTGCCAGTAGAATGGGAGGGCCTTCCGGGGAGCTGTTTTTT.

There are many counts of this clonotype. The chain is built from TRBV20-1 and TRBJ2-7, with a weak D call TRBD1 (5 bases). V gave up 1 base and J gave up 2 bases, with 9 bases separating them. The CDR3 contains 13 residues. From germline, CDR1 is DFQATT and CDR2 SNEGSKA (reference sequence). Written as DNA, the CDR3 is TGCAGTGCTAGAGGTGCAGGGACCTACGAGCAGTACTTC. Protein sequence: CSARGAGTYEQYF.

The gene calls are TRBV2 and TRBJ2-6, with 7 bases fitting TRBD1. The CDR3 has 14 residues. CDR1 and CDR2 (germline): SNHLY, FYNNEI. The junction had 5 bases not matched to a gene; V was cut back by 8 bases and J by 4 bases. Here the CDR3 DNA reads TGTGCCAGCCTAACAGGGGCCGGGGCCAACGTCCTGACTTTC. It encodes CASLTGAGANVLTF.

This clonotype was observed many times. The V gene is TRBV7-2, the J gene TRBJ1-1; possible D gene TRBD1, 6 bases. The CDR3 consists of 14 residues. V was shortened by 6 bases and J by 5 bases, with 16 bases between the two germline ends. Germline lookup yields CDR1 SGHTA and CDR2 FQGNSA. The CDR3 loop is CASRMGGSVTEAFF. The CDR3, as DNA: TGTGCCAGCAGGATGGGGGGCTCGGTGACTGAAGCTTTCTTT.

The sample holds many counts of this clonotype. This sequence joins TRBV12-5 and TRBJ2-3; 11 bases match TRBD1. V shed 4 bases, J shed 5 bases, and the junction held 14 bases outside the gene matches. The CDR3 contains 18 residues. Germline V gene data show CDR1 as LGHNT and CDR2 as FRNRAP. CDR3 DNA sequence: TGTGCTAGTGGTTGGCCCTCACCGGGACAGGGGGTTGTAGATACGCAGTATTTT. Translating gives CASGWPSPGQGVVDTQYF.

The table lists this clonotype with a few counts. The chain employs TRBV7-9 and TRBJ2-2, with TRBD1 identical over 10 bases. CDR1 is SEHNR and CDR2 is FQNEAQ in the germline V gene (reference sequence). CDR3 size: 15 residues. The junction had 5 bases not matched to a gene; V was cut back by 6 bases and J by 4 bases. The CDR3 bases are TGTGCCAGCAGTCAGGGACAGGGGAGCACCGGGGAGCTGTTTTTT. This codes for CASSQGQGSTGELFF.

The chain carries TRBV29-1 and TRBJ2-1; 8 nucleotides match TRBD2. The trim removed 1 base at V and 2 bases at J, leaving 4 bases unmatched. Per the germline V gene, CDR1 is SQVTM and CDR2 is ANQGSEA. The CDR3 sequence is 15 residues long. CDR3 sequence (DNA): TGCAGCGTTGAAGTCAACGGGGGGGCCTACAATGAGCAGTTCTTC. The encoded protein is CSVEVNGGAYNEQFF.

A few counts support this clonotype. The chain employs TRBV3-1 and TRBJ1-2; no clear D gene. The germline gives CDR1 LGHDT, CDR2 YNNKEL (reference sequence). The CDR3 extends over 15 amino acids. V shed 0 bases and J shed 7 bases, with 15 bases lying between them. The CDR3 is CASSQDLSLPVGYTF. The CDR3 nucleotides read TGTGCCAGCAGCCAAGATCTGTCGCTCCCGGTTGGCTACACCTTC.

This rearrangement joins TRBV7-8 to TRBJ2-2, with 10 bases that match TRBD2. Trimming took 6 bases from V and 6 from J; bases not matched to a gene: 4. The CDR3 runs to 14 residues. CDR1 and CDR2 (germline): SGHVS, FQNEAQ. The CDR3 loop reads CASRGTSVAGELFF. The CDR3 nucleotides are TGTGCCAGCAGGGGGACTAGCGTGGCCGGGGAGCTGTTTTTT. Drawing the rest from reference TRBV7-8 and TRBJ2-2, the complete variable domain is GAGVSQSPRYKVAKRGQDVALRCDPISGHVSLFWYQQALGQGPEFLTYFQNEAQLDKSGLPSDRFFAERPEGSVSTLKIQRTQQEDSAVYLCASRGTSVAGELFFGEGSRLTVL.